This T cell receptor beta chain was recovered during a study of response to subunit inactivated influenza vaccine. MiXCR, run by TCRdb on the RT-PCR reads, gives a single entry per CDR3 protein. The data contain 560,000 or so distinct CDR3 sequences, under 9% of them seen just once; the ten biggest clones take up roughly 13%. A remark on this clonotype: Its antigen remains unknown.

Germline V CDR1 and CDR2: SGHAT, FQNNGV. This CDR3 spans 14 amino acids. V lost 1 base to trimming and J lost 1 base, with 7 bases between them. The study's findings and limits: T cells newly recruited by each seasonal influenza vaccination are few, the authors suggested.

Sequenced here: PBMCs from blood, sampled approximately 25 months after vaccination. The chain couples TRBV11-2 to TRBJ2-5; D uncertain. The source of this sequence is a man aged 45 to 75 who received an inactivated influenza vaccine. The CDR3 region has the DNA TGTGCCAGCAGCTTAGGTTGGCCCCAAGAGACCCAGTACTTC. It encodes CASSLGWPQETQYF.